The 31 T cell receptor beta chains presented below share a single source sample, sequenced in a study of spatial heterogeneity in lung cancer. Study-wide findings and caveats: Expanded intratumoral alpha and beta TCR counts tracked tumor mutation counts.

This sample's time point: sample taken at primary tumor resection. Their specific antigens are unknown. One entry per CDR3 protein results from TCRdb running MiXCR on the 5' RACE reads. This table holds tens of thousands of distinct CDR3 sequences, roughly 6.7% found once. The material sequenced was lung tumor tissue, taken at surgery. The receptors here all came from a male donor with early-stage non-small cell lung cancer.

This clonotype was picked up many times. The chain couples TRBV7-2 to TRBJ1-5; D possibly corresponds to TRBD1 (5 bases). The V end lost 2 bases, the J end lost 3 bases, and 23 bases lay between the germline ends. This CDR3 has 19 amino acids. Germline lookup yields CDR1 SGHTA and CDR2 FQGNSA. The CDR3 DNA reads as TGTGCCAGCAGCTTAAGGGCCGATTCATTGGGGGTATCCAATCAGCCCCAGCATTTT. Protein product: CASSLRADSLGVSNQPQHF.

The chain employs TRBV7-2 and TRBJ1-2; D uncertain. The V and J ends lost 5 bases and 5 bases respectively, with 12 bases between them. The V gene's germline CDR1 is SGHTA and CDR2 FQGNSA. The CDR3 is 13 residues long. The CDR3 spells CASSADGRYGYTF. In DNA form, the CDR3 reads TGTGCCAGCAGCGCCGACGGACGTTATGGCTACACCTTC.

The table lists this clonotype with many counts. This chain links TRBV6-2 or TRBV6-3 with TRBJ2-5; 7 nucleotides agree with TRBD2. V gave up 6 bases and J gave up 1 base; unmatched junction bases: 20. The germline CDR1 and CDR2 sequences are MNHEY and SVGEGT. This CDR3 is 19 amino acids long. CDR3 in DNA: TGTGCCAGCAGACATACTAGCGCCTACGGTCGAATACGCCAAGAGACCCAGTACTTC. Residues: CASRHTSAYGRIRQETQYF.

This clonotype was picked up many times. The V call is TRBV7-2, the J call TRBJ2-5, with D maybe TRBD1 (5 bases). V lost 5 bases, J lost 1 base, and 14 bases lay in between. The V gene's germline CDR1 is SGHTA and CDR2 FQGNSA. The CDR3 covers 15 residues. CDR3 sequence reads: CASSPGRGGQETQYF. CDR3 nucleotide sequence: TGTGCCAGCAGCCCAGGGCGTGGCGGCCAAGAGACCCAGTACTTC.

In its sample, this clonotype was seen a few times. The chain employs TRBV7-6 and TRBJ1-1; maybe TRBD1 (5 bases). Deletions cut 1 base from V and 11 bases from J, with 11 bases between. The CDR3 loop spans 12 amino acids. Per the germline V gene, CDR1 is SGHVS and CDR2 is FNYEAQ. As DNA, the CDR3 is TGTGCCAGCAGCTTAGGGGGGGGACGCGCTTTCTTT. It encodes CASSLGGGRAFF.

V and J are TRBV27 and TRBJ1-5; D unresolved. The CDR3 totals 14 residues. Germline CDR1 MNHEY, CDR2 SMNVEV (reference sequence). Trimming pared 6 bases from V and 6 bases from J, leaving 15 bases between. The CDR3 nucleotides read TGTGCCAGCAGGCGGGAACTTCCGGGTCAGCCCCAGCATTTT. This translates into CASRRELPGQPQHF.

The sample holds many counts of this clonotype. The rearrangement uses TRBV28 and TRBJ1-1; 7 bases fit TRBD1. The CDR3 totals 14 residues. J lost 1 base, V lost 5 bases, and 4 bases had no gene match. CDR1 is MDHEN and CDR2 is SYDVKM in the germline V gene. The CDR3 DNA reads TGTGCCAGCAGTCCCCCAGGGGGGAACACTGAAGCTTTCTTT. This codes for CASSPPGGNTEAFF.

This clonotype appeared many times. V gene TRBV11-3 combines with J gene TRBJ2-1; D gene unclear. The V end lost 1 base, the J end lost 5 bases, and 9 bases lay between the germline ends. The CDR3 sequence is 14 residues long. Germline-derived CDR1 and CDR2 are SGHNT and YENEEA. DNA for the CDR3: TGTGCCAGCAGCTTAGGCGGCTACAACAATGAGCAGTTCTTC. It translates to CASSLGGYNNEQFF.

V usage is TRBV5-6 and J usage is TRBJ1-1; maybe TRBD1 (5 bases). The CDR3 has 14 residues. V was trimmed by 9 bases and J by 0 bases, leaving 15 bases between them. Germline V gene lookup returns CDR1 SGHDT and CDR2 YYEEEE. The CDR3 DNA follows: TGTGCCACTTCTAGACAGCGAATGAACACTGAAGCTTTCTTT. Encoded protein: CATSRQRMNTEAFF.

This clonotype was observed many times. The J gene is TRBJ1-2, the V gene TRBV20-1, with 7 bases aligning to TRBD1. The CDR3 is 14 residues long. V lost 3 bases to trimming and J lost 4 bases; unmatched junction nucleotides: 8. In germline, CDR1 is DFQATT, CDR2 SNEGSKA (reference sequence). CDR3 bases: TGCAGTGCTAGCCCCGGACAGGTCGGCTATGGCTACACCTTC. Its protein product is CSASPGQVGYGYTF.

The sample holds many counts of this clonotype. This chain uses TRBV12-3 or TRBV12-4 with TRBJ2-2; D tentatively fits TRBD1 or TRBD2 (5 bases each). The CDR3 is 14 residues long. The germline V and J ends were trimmed by 3 bases and 3 bases, with 8 bases remaining between them. The DNA for the CDR3 is TGTGCCAGCAGTTTGGGGGATTACACCGGGGAGCTGTTTTTT. It codes for CASSLGDYTGELFF.

This clonotype has ten or more counts. The gene calls are TRBV28 and TRBJ1-1, with TRBD1 matching over 7 bases. J was trimmed by 4 bases and V by 4 bases; bases with no gene match: 9. This CDR3 is 15 amino acids long. The germline CDR1 and CDR2 sequences are MDHEN and SYDVKM. CDR3 protein: CASSSVSKGATEAFF. In nucleotides, the CDR3 is TGTGCCAGCAGTTCCGTCTCGAAGGGGGCCACTGAAGCTTTCTTT. Supplemented by reference TRBV28 and TRBJ1-1, the full variable domain reads DVKVTQSSRYLVKRTGEKVFLECVQDMDHENMFWYRQDPGLGLRLIYFSYDVKMKEKGDIPEGYSVSREKKERFSLILESASTNQTSMYLCASSSVSKGATEAFFGQGTRLTVV.

Sample share makes this clonotype medium-sized. The gene calls are TRBV3-1 and TRBJ1-5; D unresolved. V gave up 4 bases and J gave up 2 bases, with 12 bases separating them. Germline V gene data show CDR1 as LGHDT and CDR2 as YNNKEL (reference sequence). CDR3 length equals 15 residues. In nucleotides, the CDR3 is TGTGCCAGCAGCCCTGTAGGAGGAGGCAATCAGCCCCAGCATTTT. This translates into CASSPVGGGNQPQHF.

This clonotype appeared many times. CDR3 sequence: CASSQGRDLFGNTIYF. The CDR3 DNA sequence: TGTGCCAGCAGCCAAGGCCGGGACCTCTTTGGAAACACCATATATTTT. J is TRBJ1-3 and V is TRBV4-2; perhaps TRBD1 as D (5 bases). The CDR3 is 16 amino acids. Trimming took off 1 base at V and 3 bases at J, with 13 bases between the two ends. Germline CDR1 is LGHNA and CDR2 is YNFKEQ.

This clonotype came up many times. The V gene is TRBV6-2 or TRBV6-3, the J gene TRBJ2-2; 8 bases are shared with TRBD2. The length of the CDR3 is 14 residues. V lost 6 bases to trimming and J lost 6 bases; unmatched junction nucleotides: 6. Germline V gene lookup returns CDR1 MNHEY and CDR2 SVGEGT. The CDR3 coding sequence is TGTGCCAGCAGGGACAGCGGGGGTGCCGGGGAGCTGTTTTTT. Protein product: CASRDSGGAGELFF.

In this sample, this clonotype turned up many times. The chain couples TRBV28 to TRBJ1-1; D remains ambiguous. The length of the CDR3 is 12 residues. Trimming shortened V by 6 bases and J by 5 bases, and 10 bases separated the two germline ends. Germline-derived CDR1 and CDR2 are MDHEN and SYDVKM. CDR3 amino acids: CASRLARTEAFF. In DNA, the CDR3 is TGTGCCAGCAGGCTGGCGAGAACTGAAGCTTTCTTT.

This clonotype was seen ten or more times. V is TRBV20-1 and J is TRBJ1-3, with D uncertain. Trimming removed 2 bases from V and 4 bases from J, with 15 bases in between. Germline V gene sequence: CDR1 DFQATT, CDR2 SNEGSKA (reference sequence). This CDR3 has 15 amino acids. CDR3 bases: TGCAGTGCTAGACCAACCGGAAACTGGGGAAACACCATATATTTT. As protein: CSARPTGNWGNTIYF.

This clonotype was seen ten or more times. This sequence joins TRBV6-5 and TRBJ1-6; TRBD1 matches 7 bases. V trimming: 0 bases; J trimming: 0 bases; junction bases outside the gene matches: 5. Germline lookup yields CDR1 MNHEY and CDR2 SVGAGI. CDR3 length: 18 amino acids. DNA of the CDR3: TGTGCCAGCAGTTACTCGGACAGGACGAGCTCCTATAATTCACCCCTCCACTTT. Its translation is CASSYSDRTSSYNSPLHF.

This clonotype was recorded at least ten times. V usage is TRBV6-1 and J usage is TRBJ1-1; maybe TRBD1 (6 bases). Trimming stripped 1 base from V and 5 bases from J, with 8 bases between. The CDR3 is 13 amino acids. CDR1 is MNHNS and CDR2 is SASEGT in the germline V gene. As DNA, the CDR3 is TGTGCCAGCAGTGAAGTCCAGGGGACTGAAGCTTTCTTT. Translation: CASSEVQGTEAFF.

This clonotype was seen only a few times. The chain carries TRBV29-1 and TRBJ2-5; D gene uncertain. The CDR3 contains 13 residues. Trimming cost V 7 bases and J 2 bases, with 14 bases left between them. Looked up from germline, CDR1 is SQVTM and CDR2 is ANQGSEA. CDR3 amino acids: CSARTVRQETQYF. In DNA form, the CDR3 reads TGCAGCGCCCGAACGGTCAGACAAGAGACCCAGTACTTC. Full variable domain (remainder filled in from reference TRBV29-1 and TRBJ2-5): SAVISQKPSRDICQRGTSLTIQCQVDSQVTMMFWYRQQPGQSLTLIATANQGSEATYESGFVIDKFPISRPNLTFSTLTVSNMSPEDSSIYLCSARTVRQETQYFGPGTRLLVL.

This clonotype appeared many times. The chain carries TRBV29-1 and TRBJ2-5, with 10 bases lining up with TRBD1. This CDR3 has 14 residues. Germline trimming cut 0 bases from V and 5 bases from J; bases unmatched to any gene: 3. The germline V gene has CDR1 SQVTM and CDR2 ANQGSEA. CDR3 loop: CSVEETGGEETQYF. The DNA of the CDR3 is TGCAGCGTTGAAGAGACAGGGGGCGAGGAGACCCAGTACTTC.

There are many counts of this clonotype. The chain joins TRBV6-2 or TRBV6-3 to TRBJ2-2; D gene ambiguous. Trimming stripped 0 bases from V and 5 bases from J, with 13 bases between. The CDR3 length is 16 residues. Germline CDR1 MNHEY, CDR2 SVGEGT. CDR3 in amino acids: CASSYSTRQWTGELFF. The DNA for the CDR3 is TGTGCCAGCAGTTACTCGACACGTCAGTGGACCGGGGAGCTGTTTTTT.

This clonotype has ten or more counts. V and J are TRBV7-2 and TRBJ2-5, with 13 bases that match TRBD2. The CDR3 extends over 18 amino acids. The V gene end was trimmed by 0 bases and the J gene end by 5 bases; junction bases not matched to a gene: 9. CDR1 SGHTA and CDR2 FQGNSA come from the germline V gene. CDR3 sequence (DNA): TGTGCCAGCAGCTTAGCCCGACTAGCGGGAGGCTATAAGGAGACCCAGTACTTC. Protein product: CASSLARLAGGYKETQYF.

By share of the sample, this clonotype is medium-sized (0.01 to 0.1%). The chain recombines TRBV12-3 or TRBV12-4 with TRBJ2-6; D is unclear. Trimming took 6 bases from V and 0 from J, leaving 9 bases between them. The length of the CDR3 is 15 residues. CDR3 nucleotide sequence: TGTGCCAGCAGACCTCAGGCCTCTGGGGCCAACGTCCTGACTTTC. It is translated as CASRPQASGANVLTF.

The chain is built from TRBV10-3 and TRBJ2-2; 7 bases fit TRBD2. Trimming cost V 10 bases and J 4 bases; bases outside gene matches: 15. CDR3 length: 16 amino acids. CDR1 and CDR2 (germline): ENHRY, SYGVKD. CDR3 DNA sequence: TGTGCCACCCATCCTGGGGGAGGGCCGGCCACCGGGGAGCTGTTTTTT. This gives the protein CATHPGGGPATGELFF.

This clonotype was detected ten times or more. This CDR3 is CASSQWGLGSDTGELFF. The DNA for the CDR3 is TGCGCCAGCAGCCAGTGGGGACTAGGGAGCGACACCGGGGAGCTGTTTTTT. The J gene is TRBJ2-2, the V gene TRBV4-3; 8 bases align to TRBD2. This CDR3 region has 17 residues. From germline, CDR1 is LGHNA and CDR2 YSLEER. V shed 3 bases and J 3 bases; nucleotides not matched to a gene: 9.

V is TRBV4-3 and J is TRBJ1-6; maybe TRBD1 (5 bases). The germline gives CDR1 LGHNA, CDR2 YSLEER. CDR3 size: 15 residues. The V gene lost 1 base and the J gene lost 5 bases, with 9 bases spanning the gap. The CDR3 region is CASSQVGTNNSPLHF. In DNA, the CDR3 is TGCGCCAGCAGCCAAGTTGGGACTAATAATTCACCCCTCCACTTT.

This clonotype was detected ten times or more. The chain joins TRBV28 to TRBJ1-5; D uncertain. The V gene lost 7 bases and the J gene lost 7 bases, with 20 bases spanning the gap. Per the germline V gene, CDR1 is MDHEN and CDR2 is SYDVKM. The CDR3 contains 15 residues. The CDR3 loop reads CASNPPGRVSQPQHF. In DNA form, the CDR3 reads TGTGCCAGCAACCCCCCCGGTCGGGTCTCCCAGCCCCAGCATTTT.

This clonotype was counted many times. J is TRBJ1-2 and V is TRBV19; 7 positions match TRBD1. This CDR3 has 15 amino acids. The J segment lost 8 bases and the V segment lost 0 bases, leaving 9 bases of the junction unmatched. Germline CDR1 LNHDA, CDR2 SQIVND (reference sequence). The CDR3 spells CASSIDQGGRGGYTF. CDR3 sequence (DNA): TGTGCCAGTAGTATAGATCAAGGGGGCCGCGGCGGCTACACCTTC.

In this sample, this clonotype turned up many times. This chain uses TRBV12-3 or TRBV12-4 with TRBJ1-3, with D unclear. There are 14 residues in the CDR3. V was cut by 2 bases and J by 4 bases, with 9 bases left in between. The CDR3 DNA sequence: TGTGCCAGCAGTTTATTGGGAATCGGAAACACCATATATTTT. Translation: CASSLLGIGNTIYF.

This clonotype was found many times. This sequence joins TRBV27 and TRBJ2-7; maybe TRBD2 (5 bases). Trimming left V 4 bases short and J 6 bases short, with 10 bases between. The CDR3 runs 12 residues. CDR1 and CDR2 from the germline V gene are MNHEY and SMNVEV (reference sequence). CDR3 nucleotide sequence: TGTGCCAGCAGTTCGGGGATTGGCGAGCAGTACTTC. It encodes CASSSGIGEQYF.